Below, 18 T cell receptor beta chains from the same sample are listed, as sequenced in a study of T cells after posttransplantation cyclophosphamide. Clones were sequenced by immunoSEQ multiplex PCR, and TCRdb holds only the in-frame ones, with some missing. This sample comprises tens of thousands of clones, none seen once only. The material sequenced was PBMCs. These TCRs come from a man aged 45-60 years in good health, CMV-negative, and a related stem cell transplant donor.

This clone was picked up many times. Other DNA sequences in the sample encode the same CDR3. The CDR3 nucleotides are TGTGCCAGCTCACCACCGGCGGGCCCCACTGAAGCTTTCTTT. Translated: CASSPPAGPTEAFF. The V call is TRBV18, the J call TRBJ1-1; D is unclear. The CDR3 is made up of 14 amino acids. The germline V gene encodes CDR1 KGHSH and CDR2 LQKENI. The V and J ends lost 0 bases and 4 bases respectively, with 9 bases between them. Variable domain in full (rest from reference TRBV18 and TRBJ1-1): NAGVMQNPRHLVRRRGQEARLRCSPMKGHSHVYWYRQLPEEGLKFMVYLQKENIIDESGMPKERFSAEFPKEGPSILRIQQVVRGDSAAYFCASSPPAGPTEAFFGQGTRLTVV.

This clone was seen many times. This chain links TRBV7-2 with TRBJ1-5, with a weak D call TRBD1 (6 bases). Per germline, CDR1 SGHTA and CDR2 FQGNSA. V was clipped by 5 bases and J by 3 bases, with 8 bases between them. This CDR3 is built from 13 residues. The CDR3 DNA sequence: TGTGCCAGCAGCAGACAGGACAATCAGCCCCAGCATTTT. Its translation: CASSRQDNQPQHF.

This clone appeared many times. The chain has TRBV7-8 and TRBJ1-2; D gene ambiguous. The CDR3 has 14 amino acids. Germline assignment: CDR1 SGHVS and CDR2 FQNEAQ. The V end lost 1 base, the J end lost 4 bases, and 10 bases lay between the germline ends. As DNA, the CDR3 is TGTGCCAGCAGCTTAGATCCGGGAGTCTATGGCTACACCTTC. Its protein product is CASSLDPGVYGYTF.

This clone was detected many times. The rearrangement joins TRBV10-1 to TRBJ1-1, with D perhaps matching TRBD1 (6 bases). The CDR3 totals 15 residues. CDR1 and CDR2 from the germline V gene are WNHNN and SYGVQD (reference sequence). Deletions cut 5 bases from V and 2 bases from J, with 15 bases between. CDR3 sequence reads: CASSTPDRINTEAFF. For the CDR3, the DNA is TGCGCCAGCAGTACACCGGACAGAATTAACACTGAAGCTTTCTTT.

This clone was observed at least ten times. The chain carries TRBV27 and TRBJ2-2; 7 bases agree with TRBD1. The ends lost 5 bases at V and 6 bases at J; junction bases unmatched: 9. The CDR3 extends over 15 amino acids. Germline CDR1 MNHEY, CDR2 SMNVEV (reference sequence). In DNA, the CDR3 is TGTGCCAGCAGTGGGATGACAGGGTTTGCCGGGGAGCTGTTTTTT. Protein product: CASSGMTGFAGELFF.

This clone was seen many times. This chain uses TRBV18 with TRBJ2-4; 10 bases map to TRBD2. V shed 5 bases and J 9 bases; nucleotides not matched to a gene: 7. CDR3 size: 14 residues. Per germline, CDR1 KGHSH and CDR2 LQKENI. The CDR3 DNA follows: TGTGCCAGCTCAACTAGCGGGGACTTGGGCATTCAGTACTTC. Residues: CASSTSGDLGIQYF. Combining the CDR3 with reference TRBV18 and TRBJ2-4 gives the whole variable domain NAGVMQNPRHLVRRRGQEARLRCSPMKGHSHVYWYRQLPEEGLKFMVYLQKENIIDESGMPKERFSAEFPKEGPSILRIQQVVRGDSAAYFCASSTSGDLGIQYFGAGTRLSVL.

This clone has a count of ten or more. CDR3 region: CASSPRRTSGNTGELFF. The CDR3 bases are TGTGCCAGCAGTCCTCGTAGGACTAGCGGAAACACCGGGGAGCTGTTTTTT. This chain uses TRBV27 with TRBJ2-2; 10 bases are shared with TRBD2. Trimming at V came to 5 bases and at J to 2 bases, leaving 8 bases not matched to a gene. The length of the CDR3 is 17 residues. Germline V gene lookup returns CDR1 MNHEY and CDR2 SMNVEV (reference sequence).

The table lists this clone with many counts. The chain uses TRBV5-4 and TRBJ2-7; D is possibly TRBD1 (6 bases). Germline V gene lookup returns CDR1 SGHNT and CDR2 YYREEE (reference sequence). CDR3 length equals 12 residues. With 3 bases removed from V and 6 bases from J, the gap between germline ends came to 10 bases. CDR3 sequence reads: CASSYQGPEQYF. In nucleotides, the CDR3 is TGTGCCAGCAGCTATCAGGGGCCCGAGCAGTACTTC.

This clone was counted at least ten times. The V gene is TRBV6-5, the J gene TRBJ1-3; TRBD1 is a possible D gene (5 bases). The CDR3 runs 16 residues. CDR1 and CDR2 from the germline V gene are MNHEY and SVGAGI. Trimming removed 4 bases from V and 0 bases from J, with 13 bases in between. The CDR3 is CASSSGQTFSGNTIYF. The DNA of the CDR3 is TGTGCCAGCAGTTCAGGACAAACTTTCTCTGGAAACACCATATATTTT.

This clone was detected ten times or more. The chain is built from TRBV10-3 and TRBJ1-2; the D is unclear. The V and J ends lost 0 bases and 4 bases respectively, with 9 bases between them. Germline V gene sequence: CDR1 ENHRY, CDR2 SYGVKD. The CDR3 runs 14 residues. The CDR3 here is CAISESREGYGYTF. DNA for the CDR3: TGTGCCATCAGTGAGTCTAGGGAGGGCTATGGCTACACCTTC.

Ten or more counts support this clone. The chain is built from TRBV5-1 and TRBJ1-4; 8 bases agree with TRBD1. Trimming cost V 3 bases and J 4 bases; bases outside gene matches: 5. The germline V gene has CDR1 SGHRS and CDR2 YFSETQ. The CDR3 consists of 15 residues. The CDR3, as DNA: TGCGCCAGCAGCTCACAGGGGGAGGGTAATGAAAAACTGTTTTTT. Protein: CASSSQGEGNEKLFF. The full variable domain, with the rest looked up from reference TRBV5-1 and TRBJ1-4, is KAGVTQTPRYLIKTRGQQVTLSCSPISGHRSVSWYQQTPGQGLQFLFEYFSETQRNKGNFPGRFSGRQFSNSRSEMNVSTLELGDSALYLCASSSQGEGNEKLFFGSGTQLSVL.

Ten or more counts support this clone. V usage is TRBV10-1 and J usage is TRBJ2-7; 11 positions agree with TRBD1. The germline V gene has CDR1 WNHNN and CDR2 SYGVQD (reference sequence). V dropped 5 bases and J dropped 1; count of bases not matched to a gene: 4. The CDR3 length is 15 residues. CDR3 loop: CASSKDRGPSYEQYF. The CDR3 DNA is TGCGCCAGCAGTAAGGACAGGGGGCCATCCTACGAGCAGTACTTC.

This clone showed up many times. The chain links TRBV4-2 to TRBJ1-1; D ambiguous. CDR3 length equals 13 residues. Germline V lookup: CDR1 LGHNA, CDR2 YNFKEQ. Deletions cut 0 bases from V and 7 bases from J, with 9 bases between. The CDR3 here is CASSQDPEGEAFF. The CDR3 DNA reads as TGTGCCAGCAGCCAAGATCCGGAGGGTGAAGCTTTCTTT.

This clone was recorded at least ten times. This sequence joins TRBV6-5 and TRBJ2-4; 7 bases map to TRBD2. The CDR3 contains 15 residues. V was pared by 8 bases and J by 4 bases, with 11 bases of the junction left unmatched. Germline CDR1 reads MNHEY; CDR2 reads SVGAGI. For the CDR3, the DNA is TGTGCCAGCGGGAGCCTCGATAGCGGGAAAAACATTCAGTACTTC. Translating gives CASGSLDSGKNIQYF.

This clone was seen at least ten times. The V and J genes are TRBV5-1 and TRBJ2-5; D not certain. CDR3 length equals 14 residues. V was pared by 1 base and J by 0 bases, with 7 bases between. Germline CDR1 and CDR2: SGHRS and YFSETQ. CDR3 in amino acids: CASSLMTNQETQYF. In nucleotides, the CDR3 is TGCGCCAGCAGCTTGATGACAAACCAAGAGACCCAGTACTTC.

In its sample, this clone was seen many times. The chain links TRBV9 to TRBJ2-1; 7 nucleotides agree with TRBD2. Per the germline V gene, CDR1 is SGDLS and CDR2 is YYNGEE. V gave up 4 bases and J gave up 0 bases; unmatched junction bases: 7. The CDR3 contains 16 residues. The DNA for the CDR3 is TGTGCCAGCAGCCTCCAAGCGGGATCCTCCTACAATGAGCAGTTCTTC. This codes for CASSLQAGSSYNEQFF.

In its sample, this clone was seen many times. The chain carries TRBV7-2 and TRBJ1-3; D remains unclear. Between the trimmed V and J ends, which lost 0 bases and 0 bases, there was a span of 9 bases. Germline V CDR1 and CDR2: SGHTA, FQGNSA. The length of the CDR3 is 16 residues. The CDR3 bases are TGTGCCAGCAGCTTAGCGGCATCGCCCTCTGGAAACACCATATATTTT. Its protein product is CASSLAASPSGNTIYF.

This clone came up many times. The chain combines TRBV7-3 with TRBJ1-1; D possibly corresponds to TRBD1 (5 bases). This CDR3 has 16 residues. From germline, CDR1 is SGHTA and CDR2 FQGTGA. Between the trimmed V and J ends, which lost 5 bases and 4 bases, there was a span of 20 bases. The CDR3 DNA follows: TGTGCCAGCAGCCCACAGGAGACCTCAATCGGCACTGAAGCTTTCTTT. Translation gives CASSPQETSIGTEAFF.